This TCR beta chain was sequenced during a study of cytomegalovirus exposure and HLA in healthy donors. Remarks on this clone: Antigen: not known.

This CDR3 region has 15 residues. Germline V gene lookup returns CDR1 SGHRS and CDR2 YFSETQ. Overall study results and limits: Reports state that TCR beta sequences accurately predicted most subjects' HLA-A and HLA-B alleles. Segments of the TCR beta V type were, in most cases, productive about 87% or about 30% of the time in an earlier analysis. Reports indicated that the classifier achieved high specificity and sensitivity in diagnosing cytomegalovirus status.

The study ran its PCR with 60 Vbeta and 13 Jbeta primers. The repertoire was sequenced with immunoSEQ multiplex PCR; TCRdb's copy has only in-frame clones and lacks some. The sample has around 210,000 clones, approximately 81% seen once. Sampled while nominally healthy, donors likely had unrecorded immune exposures. The source of this sequence is a girl aged 2-10 years in good health and CMV-seronegative. The chain couples TRBV5-1 to TRBJ2-5, with TRBD1 identical over 7 bases. The J call is doubtful: the DNA matches TRBJ2-7 better. The sequenced sample was PBMCs. This CDR3 is CASSLTPTGSYEQYF. The CDR3 coding sequence is TGCGCCAGCAGCTTAACCCCGACAGGGTCCTACGAGCAGTACTTC.